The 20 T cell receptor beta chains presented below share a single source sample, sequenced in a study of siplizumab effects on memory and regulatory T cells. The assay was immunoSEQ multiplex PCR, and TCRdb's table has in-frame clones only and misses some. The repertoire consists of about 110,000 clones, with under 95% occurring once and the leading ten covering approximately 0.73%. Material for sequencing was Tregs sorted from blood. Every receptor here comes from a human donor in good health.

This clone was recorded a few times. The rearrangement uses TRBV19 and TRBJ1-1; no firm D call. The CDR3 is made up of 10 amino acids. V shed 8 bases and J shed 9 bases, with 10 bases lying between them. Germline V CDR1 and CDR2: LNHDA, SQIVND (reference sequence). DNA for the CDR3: TGTGCCAGTGCCTATGGGAAAGCTTTCTTT. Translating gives CASAYGKAFF.

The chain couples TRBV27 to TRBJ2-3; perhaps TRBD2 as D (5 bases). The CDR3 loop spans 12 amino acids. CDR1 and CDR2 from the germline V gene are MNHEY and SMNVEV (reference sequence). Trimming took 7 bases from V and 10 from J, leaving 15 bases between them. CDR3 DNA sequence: TGTGCCAGCACCGCCGGCGGGTACGCGCAGTATTTT. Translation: CASTAGGYAQYF.

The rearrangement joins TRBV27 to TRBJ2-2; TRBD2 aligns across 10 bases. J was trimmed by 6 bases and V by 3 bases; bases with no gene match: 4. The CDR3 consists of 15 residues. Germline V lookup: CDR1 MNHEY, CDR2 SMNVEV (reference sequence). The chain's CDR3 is CASSFSGRAAGELFF. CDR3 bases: TGTGCCAGCAGTTTCAGCGGGAGGGCCGCCGGGGAGCTGTTTTTT.

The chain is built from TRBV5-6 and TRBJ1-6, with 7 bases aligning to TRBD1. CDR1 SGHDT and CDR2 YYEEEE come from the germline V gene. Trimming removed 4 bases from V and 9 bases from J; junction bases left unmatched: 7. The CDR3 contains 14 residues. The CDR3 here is CASSLTGRLSPLHF. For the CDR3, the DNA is TGTGCCAGCAGCCTGACAGGGAGGCTTTCACCCCTCCACTTT.

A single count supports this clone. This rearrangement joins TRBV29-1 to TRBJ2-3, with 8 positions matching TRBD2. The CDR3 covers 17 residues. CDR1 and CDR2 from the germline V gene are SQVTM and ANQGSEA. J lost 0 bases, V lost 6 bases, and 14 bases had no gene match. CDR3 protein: CSVVPRGLAYSTDTQYF. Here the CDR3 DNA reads TGCAGCGTGGTTCCCCGCGGACTAGCATACAGCACAGATACGCAGTATTTT.

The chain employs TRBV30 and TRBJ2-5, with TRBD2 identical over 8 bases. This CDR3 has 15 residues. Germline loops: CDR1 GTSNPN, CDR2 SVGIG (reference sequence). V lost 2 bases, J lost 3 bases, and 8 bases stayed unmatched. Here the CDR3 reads CAWSYLAGWEETQYF. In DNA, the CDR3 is TGTGCCTGGAGTTACTTAGCGGGATGGGAAGAGACCCAGTACTTC.

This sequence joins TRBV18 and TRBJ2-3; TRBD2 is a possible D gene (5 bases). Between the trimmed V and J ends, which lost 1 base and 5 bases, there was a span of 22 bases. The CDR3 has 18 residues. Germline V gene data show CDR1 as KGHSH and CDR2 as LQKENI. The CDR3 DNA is TGTGCCAGCTCACCACGAATTTTGAATGGACTGCCCCAAGATACGCAGTATTTT. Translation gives CASSPRILNGLPQDTQYF.

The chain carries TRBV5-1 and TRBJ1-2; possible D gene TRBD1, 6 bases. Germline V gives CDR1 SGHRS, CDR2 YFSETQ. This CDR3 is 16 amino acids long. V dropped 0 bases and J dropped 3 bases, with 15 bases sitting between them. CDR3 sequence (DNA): TGCGCCAGCAGCTTGGGAGGGATAGGACAGCACTATGGCTACACCTTC. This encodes CASSLGGIGQHYGYTF.

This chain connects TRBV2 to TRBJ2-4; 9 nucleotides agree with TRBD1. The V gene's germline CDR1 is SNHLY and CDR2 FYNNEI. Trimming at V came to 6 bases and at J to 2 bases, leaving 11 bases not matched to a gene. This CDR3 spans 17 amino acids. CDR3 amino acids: CASSPGQGRGPKNIQYF. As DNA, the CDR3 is TGTGCCAGCAGCCCCGGACAGGGGCGCGGGCCCAAAAACATTCAGTACTTC.

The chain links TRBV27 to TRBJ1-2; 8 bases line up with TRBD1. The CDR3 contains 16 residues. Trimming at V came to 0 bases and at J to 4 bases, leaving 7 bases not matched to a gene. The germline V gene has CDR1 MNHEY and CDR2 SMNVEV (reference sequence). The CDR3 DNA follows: TGTGCCAGCAGTTTATCGAGGGCAGGGGGCGTCTATGGCTACACCTTC. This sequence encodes CASSLSRAGGVYGYTF.

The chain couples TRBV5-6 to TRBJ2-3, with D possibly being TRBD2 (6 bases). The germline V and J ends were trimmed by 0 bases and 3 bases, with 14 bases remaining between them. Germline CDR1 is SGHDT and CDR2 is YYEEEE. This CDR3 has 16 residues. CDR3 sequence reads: CASSLGLGGGTDTQYF. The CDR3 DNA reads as TGTGCCAGCAGCTTGGGGCTGGGAGGCGGGACAGATACGCAGTATTTT.

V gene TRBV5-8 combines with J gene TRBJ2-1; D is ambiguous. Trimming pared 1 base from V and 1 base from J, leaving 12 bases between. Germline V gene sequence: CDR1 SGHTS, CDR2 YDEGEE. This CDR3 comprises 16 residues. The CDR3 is CASSLSASRSYNEQFF. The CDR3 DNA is TGTGCCAGCAGCTTGTCTGCCTCTAGATCCTACAATGAGCAGTTCTTC.

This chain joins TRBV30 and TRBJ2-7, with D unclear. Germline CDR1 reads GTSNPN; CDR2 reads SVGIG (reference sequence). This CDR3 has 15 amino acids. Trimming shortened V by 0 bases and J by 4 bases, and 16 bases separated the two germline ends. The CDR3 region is CAWSVSSTRGYEQYF. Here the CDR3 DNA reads TGTGCCTGGAGTGTTAGTAGCACAAGAGGTTACGAGCAGTACTTC.

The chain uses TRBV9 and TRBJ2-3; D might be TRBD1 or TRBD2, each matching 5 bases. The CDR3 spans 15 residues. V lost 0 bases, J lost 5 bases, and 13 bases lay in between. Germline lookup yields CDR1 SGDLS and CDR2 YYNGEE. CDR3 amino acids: CASSVVPGPGDTQYF. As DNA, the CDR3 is TGTGCCAGCAGCGTAGTGCCGGGACCGGGAGATACGCAGTATTTT. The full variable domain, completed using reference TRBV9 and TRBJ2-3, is DSGVTQTPKHLITATGQRVTLRCSPRSGDLSVYWYQQSLDQGLQFLIQYYNGEERAKGNILERFSAQQFPDLHSELNLSSLELGDSALYFCASSVVPGPGDTQYFGPGTRLTVL.

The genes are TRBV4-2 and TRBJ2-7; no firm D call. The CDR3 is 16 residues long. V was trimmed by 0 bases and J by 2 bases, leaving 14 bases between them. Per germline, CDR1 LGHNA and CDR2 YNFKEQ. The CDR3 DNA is TGTGCCAGCAGCCAAGAGGCAAGGACCCGAACCTACGAGCAGTACTTC. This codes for CASSQEARTRTYEQYF.

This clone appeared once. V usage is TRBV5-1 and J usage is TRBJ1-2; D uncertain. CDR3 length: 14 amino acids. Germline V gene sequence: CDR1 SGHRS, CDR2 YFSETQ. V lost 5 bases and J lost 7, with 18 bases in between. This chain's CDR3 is CASSPNPDKSGYTF. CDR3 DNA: TGCGCCAGCAGTCCCAACCCTGACAAAAGTGGCTACACCTTC. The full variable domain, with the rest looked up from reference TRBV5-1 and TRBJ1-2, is KAGVTQTPRYLIKTRGQQVTLSCSPISGHRSVSWYQQTPGQGLQFLFEYFSETQRNKGNFPGRFSGRQFSNSRSEMNVSTLELGDSALYLCASSPNPDKSGYTFGSGTRLTVV.

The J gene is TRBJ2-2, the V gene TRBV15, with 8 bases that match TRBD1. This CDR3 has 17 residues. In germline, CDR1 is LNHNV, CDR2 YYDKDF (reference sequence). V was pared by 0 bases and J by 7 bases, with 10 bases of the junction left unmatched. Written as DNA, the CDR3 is TGTGCCACCAGCAGAGATTGGGGCAGGGGGCTTGTCGGGGAGCTGTTTTTT. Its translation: CATSRDWGRGLVGELFF.

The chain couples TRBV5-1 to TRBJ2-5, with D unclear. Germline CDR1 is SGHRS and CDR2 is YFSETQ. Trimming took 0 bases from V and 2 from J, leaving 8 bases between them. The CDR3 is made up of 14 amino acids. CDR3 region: CASSLDSRQETQYF. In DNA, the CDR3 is TGCGCCAGCAGCTTGGACAGTCGACAAGAGACCCAGTACTTC. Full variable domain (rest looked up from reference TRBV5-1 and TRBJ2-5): KAGVTQTPRYLIKTRGQQVTLSCSPISGHRSVSWYQQTPGQGLQFLFEYFSETQRNKGNFPGRFSGRQFSNSRSEMNVSTLELGDSALYLCASSLDSRQETQYFGPGTRLLVL.

Here the CDR3 DNA reads TGTGCCAGCAGGGCGGGACGGCTCAATGAAAAACTGTTTTTT. Amino acid sequence: CASRAGRLNEKLFF. The gene calls are TRBV2 and TRBJ1-4, with D possibly TRBD1 on 5 matching bases. The CDR3 loop spans 14 amino acids. The V end was cut by 6 bases, the J end by 5 bases, with 13 bases between. Germline V gene data show CDR1 as SNHLY and CDR2 as FYNNEI.

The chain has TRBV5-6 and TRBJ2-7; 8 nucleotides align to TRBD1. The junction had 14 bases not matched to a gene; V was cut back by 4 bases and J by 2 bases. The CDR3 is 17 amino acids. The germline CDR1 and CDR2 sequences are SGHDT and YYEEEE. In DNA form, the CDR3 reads TGTGCCAGCAGCCCGGACAGGGTTTCGCCACTCCCCTACGAGCAGTACTTC. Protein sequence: CASSPDRVSPLPYEQYF.